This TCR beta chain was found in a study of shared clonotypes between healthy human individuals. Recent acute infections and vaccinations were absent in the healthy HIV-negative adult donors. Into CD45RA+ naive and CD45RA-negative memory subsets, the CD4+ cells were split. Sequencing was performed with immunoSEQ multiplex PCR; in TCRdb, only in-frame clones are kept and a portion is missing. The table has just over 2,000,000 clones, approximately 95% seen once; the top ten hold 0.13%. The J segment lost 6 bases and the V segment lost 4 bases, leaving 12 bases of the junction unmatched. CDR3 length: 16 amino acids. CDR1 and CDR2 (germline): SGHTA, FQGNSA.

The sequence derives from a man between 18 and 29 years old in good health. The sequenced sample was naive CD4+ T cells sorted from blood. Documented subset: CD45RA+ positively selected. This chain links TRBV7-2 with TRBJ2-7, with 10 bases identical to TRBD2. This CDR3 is CASSSRVGTSVGEQYF. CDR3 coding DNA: TGTGCCAGCAGCTCGAGGGTCGGGACTAGCGTCGGCGAGCAGTACTTC.